Listed here are 26 T cell receptor beta chains from one sample, sequenced in a study of CD8 T cells in ankylosing spondylitis. TCRdb analysed the 5' RACE reads with MiXCR anew, one entry per CDR3 protein. The sample has some 130,000 distinct CDR3 sequences, 7% to 8% seen once. Sequenced: blood, either unsorted or a sorted T cell fraction (not recorded which). These receptors came from a female donor with ankylosing spondylitis or in good health (not recorded which).

This clonotype was picked up many times. The V call is TRBV6-5, the J call TRBJ1-2, with D possibly matching TRBD1 (5 bases). CDR1 is MNHEY and CDR2 is SVGAGI in the germline V gene. V was pared by 2 bases and J by 7 bases, with 14 bases between. The CDR3 sequence is 14 residues long. CDR3 amino acids: CASSYQGAVSGYTF. Here the CDR3 DNA reads TGTGCCAGCAGTTACCAAGGGGCCGTCAGTGGCTACACCTTC.

This clonotype was counted at least ten times. The chain carries TRBV5-1 and TRBJ1-1; D not certain. Germline lookup yields CDR1 SGHRS and CDR2 YFSETQ. The CDR3 runs 13 residues. The V end was cut by 0 bases, the J end by 3 bases, with 6 bases between. The CDR3 bases are TGCGCCAGCAGCTTGGAGCAGGACACTGAAGCTTTCTTT. Translated, it gives CASSLEQDTEAFF.

At least ten counts were recorded for this clonotype. V is TRBV9 and J is TRBJ1-2; D remains unclear. The CDR3 is 14 amino acids. V was shortened by 6 bases and J by 4 bases, with 16 bases between the two germline ends. Germline CDR1 reads SGDLS; CDR2 reads YYNGEE. The CDR3 is CASTPPGEVYGYTF. The CDR3 nucleotides read TGTGCCAGCACCCCACCCGGGGAAGTCTATGGCTACACCTTC.

This clonotype was seen many times. V is TRBV5-5 and J is TRBJ1-6; the D gene is possibly TRBD1 (6 bases). The CDR3 is made up of 13 amino acids. V lost 0 bases, J lost 11 bases, and 9 bases lay in between. Germline loops: CDR1 SGHKS, CDR2 YYEKEE (reference sequence). Here the CDR3 reads CASSLDRAPPLHF. CDR3 DNA: TGTGCCAGCAGCTTGGACAGGGCTCCACCCCTCCACTTT.

This clonotype has a count of ten or more. The genes are TRBV7-2 and TRBJ2-7; 7 bases map to TRBD1. From germline, CDR1 is SGHTA and CDR2 FQGNSA. The J segment lost 7 bases and the V segment lost 1 base, leaving 10 bases of the junction unmatched. The CDR3 runs 15 residues. The CDR3 protein is CASSLVVRGLGEQYF. The CDR3 coding sequence is TGTGCCAGCAGCTTAGTAGTAAGGGGGCTTGGTGAGCAGTACTTC.

In its sample, this clonotype was seen many times. The chain combines TRBV30 with TRBJ1-1; TRBD1 might be the D (5 bases). CDR3 length equals 13 residues. V was trimmed by 4 bases and J by 3 bases, leaving 12 bases between them. The V gene's germline CDR1 is GTSNPN and CDR2 SVGIG (reference sequence). CDR3 in DNA: TGTGCCTGGAAAGGGGACGGGGACACTGAAGCTTTCTTT. Protein product: CAWKGDGDTEAFF.

A note on this clonotype: This sequence may be a read error, since a much larger clone differs from it by one base. This chain joins TRBV4-1 and TRBJ2-2, with D tentatively TRBD1 or TRBD2 (6 bases each). Germline V gives CDR1 MGHRA, CDR2 YSYEKL. This CDR3 has 15 amino acids. CDR3 residues: CAISQEGGPTGELFF. Here the CDR3 DNA reads TGCGCCATCAGCCAAGAAGGGGGGCCCACCGGGGAGCTGTTTTTT.

This clonotype has a count of ten or more. The chain is built from TRBV5-1 and TRBJ1-1, with D maybe TRBD1 (5 bases). CDR3 length: 14 residues. Germline lookup yields CDR1 SGHRS and CDR2 YFSETQ. V lost 0 bases to trimming and J lost 3 bases, with 9 bases between them. Written as DNA, the CDR3 is TGCGCCAGCAGCTTGGCCTCGACAGACACTGAAGCTTTCTTT. Translated: CASSLASTDTEAFF.

The table lists this clonotype with many counts. The chain recombines TRBV20-1 with TRBJ2-7; TRBD2 matches 10 bases. CDR1 and CDR2 (germline): DFQATT, SNEGSKA (reference sequence). The V segment lost 6 bases and the J segment 5 bases; nucleotides outside the gene matches: 4. The CDR3 extends over 12 amino acids. CDR3 in DNA: TGCAGTGCCAGCGGGGGGGCAGACGAGCAGTACTTC. Protein: CSASGGADEQYF.

This clonotype showed up many times. The chain couples TRBV5-1 to TRBJ2-5; either TRBD1 or TRBD2 may fit D (5 bases each). CDR1 is SGHRS and CDR2 is YFSETQ in the germline V gene. The germline V and J ends were trimmed by 1 base and 2 bases, with 12 bases remaining between them. The CDR3 contains 15 residues. The CDR3: CASSLSGASQETQYF. The DNA for the CDR3 is TGCGCCAGCAGCTTGTCCGGGGCCTCTCAAGAGACCCAGTACTTC.

This clonotype has ten or more counts. The rearrangement uses TRBV28 and TRBJ2-1; 8 bases fit TRBD1. Germline loops: CDR1 MDHEN, CDR2 SYDVKM. This CDR3 is 14 amino acids long. V lost 3 bases and J lost 8; bases outside the gene matches: 6. Here the CDR3 DNA reads TGTGCCAGCAGTTTGAATGCAGGGGGCTATGAGCAGTTCTTC. It codes for CASSLNAGGYEQFF.

This clonotype was seen ten or more times. This rearrangement joins TRBV5-1 to TRBJ2-3; possible D gene TRBD1, 5 bases. Germline V gene lookup returns CDR1 SGHRS and CDR2 YFSETQ. V shed 2 bases and J shed 4 bases, with 11 bases lying between them. The CDR3 covers 14 residues. This CDR3 reads CASSLHLGADTQYF. In nucleotides, the CDR3 is TGCGCCAGCAGCTTACACCTAGGGGCAGATACGCAGTATTTT.

This clonotype appeared many times. The chain employs TRBV5-1 and TRBJ2-1; D may match TRBD1 or TRBD2 (6 bases each). V was pared by 3 bases and J by 6 bases, with 19 bases between. Germline-derived CDR1 and CDR2 are SGHRS and YFSETQ. CDR3 length: 16 residues. The CDR3: CASSWSRGDSRNEQFF. CDR3 coding DNA: TGCGCCAGCAGCTGGAGTAGGGGGGATTCGCGCAATGAGCAGTTCTTC.

This clonotype was recorded at least ten times. The chain has TRBV4-1 and TRBJ1-1; D is unresolved. Trimming pared 0 bases from V and 0 bases from J, leaving 17 bases between. CDR3 size: 18 residues. The germline CDR1 and CDR2 sequences are MGHRA and YSYEKL. This CDR3 is CASSQDRLWGTMNTEAFF. CDR3 sequence (DNA): TGCGCCAGCAGCCAAGATCGATTATGGGGAACCATGAACACTGAAGCTTTCTTT.

The gene calls are TRBV11-2 and TRBJ2-2, with 12 bases lining up with TRBD2. Germline lookup yields CDR1 SGHAT and CDR2 FQNNGV. Trimming cost V 2 bases and J 4 bases; bases outside gene matches: 11. This CDR3 contains 19 residues. The CDR3 nucleotides are TGTGCCAGCAGCTTAAAGCTAGCGGGGGGGTTGTGGACCACCGGGGAGCTGTTTTTT. It specifies CASSLKLAGGLWTTGELFF. Full variable domain (outside the CDR3, taken from reference TRBV11-2 and TRBJ2-2): EAGVAQSPRYKIIEKRQSVAFWCNPISGHATLYWYQQILGQGPKLLIQFQNNGVVDDSQLPKDRFSAERLKGVDSTLKIQPAKLEDSAVYLCASSLKLAGGLWTTGELFFGEGSRLTVL.

This clonotype was seen at least ten times. Germline and junction disagree at one end, which may indicate a read error. The chain couples TRBV29-1 to TRBJ2-7; 10 bases match TRBD1. This CDR3 has 13 residues. From germline, CDR1 is SQVTM and CDR2 ANQGSEA. The CDR3 sequence: CSVGQGGSYEQYF. The CDR3 DNA is TGCAGCGTCGGACAGGGGGGGTCCTATGAGCAGTACTTC.

This clonotype was picked up many times. This chain joins TRBV12-3 or TRBV12-4 and TRBJ2-1; D is possibly TRBD1 (6 bases). V lost 5 bases and J lost 7, with 18 bases in between. This CDR3 has 15 residues. The CDR3 region is CASSPRRGSNNEQFF. CDR3 coding DNA: TGTGCCAGCAGTCCCCGCAGGGGCAGTAATAATGAGCAGTTCTTC.

The chain carries TRBV7-2 and TRBJ2-2; TRBD1 aligns across 9 bases. The trim removed 5 bases at V and 3 bases at J, leaving 4 bases unmatched. Per germline, CDR1 SGHTA and CDR2 FQGNSA. The CDR3 is 15 residues long. The CDR3 sequence: CASSRDRVDTGELFF. DNA for the CDR3: TGTGCCAGCAGCCGGGACAGGGTCGACACCGGGGAGCTGTTTTTT.

Many counts were recorded for this clonotype. This chain joins TRBV29-1 and TRBJ2-7, with 11 bases aligning to TRBD1. V lost 4 bases and J lost 5; bases outside the gene matches: 7. This CDR3 spans 14 amino acids. Looked up from germline, CDR1 is SQVTM and CDR2 is ANQGSEA. This chain's CDR3 is CSVAQDRGLHEQYF. The CDR3 nucleotides are TGCAGCGTTGCCCAGGACAGGGGGCTCCACGAGCAGTACTTC.

This clonotype was found many times. The chain carries TRBV4-3 and TRBJ2-3, with 10 bases identical to TRBD2. The germline CDR1 and CDR2 sequences are LGHNA and YSLEER. The CDR3 is 15 amino acids. J was trimmed by 12 bases and V by 0 bases; bases with no gene match: 9. This CDR3 is CASSQDRLAGVSQYF. The CDR3 DNA sequence: TGCGCCAGCAGCCAAGATAGGCTAGCGGGGGTATCTCAGTATTTT.

Comments on this clonotype: This clone may be a read error of a much larger clone one base away. The rearrangement joins TRBV7-3 to TRBJ2-5, with D tentatively TRBD1 or TRBD2 (5 bases each). Trimming stripped 3 bases from V and 5 bases from J, with 13 bases between. This CDR3 is 14 amino acids long. Germline CDR1 is SGHTA and CDR2 is FQGTGA. The CDR3 DNA reads as TGTGCCAGCAGCTTCCTGGGGGTTGGCGAGACCCAGTACTTC. This codes for CASSFLGVGETQYF.

This clonotype occurred many times. This chain joins TRBV12-3 or TRBV12-4 and TRBJ2-5, with D perhaps being TRBD1 or TRBD2 (5 bases each). The CDR3 length is 16 residues. The V end was cut by 4 bases, the J end by 3 bases, with 18 bases between. CDR3 region: CASSSWGWGEKETQYF. The CDR3 region has the DNA TGTGCCAGCAGTTCCTGGGGGTGGGGAGAGAAAGAGACCCAGTACTTC.

The sample holds many counts of this clonotype. The chain carries TRBV4-1 and TRBJ1-3; D call uncertain. Trimming left V 0 bases short and J 3 bases short, with 9 bases between. CDR3 length: 15 amino acids. In germline, CDR1 is MGHRA, CDR2 YSYEKL. The chain's CDR3 is CASSQDITYGNTIYF. The CDR3 DNA follows: TGCGCCAGCAGCCAAGATATAACGTATGGAAACACCATATATTTT.

This clonotype was counted many times. The gene calls are TRBV15 and TRBJ2-7; maybe TRBD1 (6 bases). Trimming removed 0 bases from V and 9 bases from J, with 18 bases in between. CDR1 and CDR2 from the germline V gene are LNHNV and YYDKDF (reference sequence). CDR3 length: 15 residues. In DNA form, the CDR3 reads TGTGCCACCAGCAGAGATACAGGGCCCGAAAGTGGGCAGTACTTC. Protein sequence: CATSRDTGPESGQYF.

This clonotype was detected many times. This rearrangement joins TRBV5-1 to TRBJ2-1, with 11 nucleotides matching TRBD1. Trimming took 5 bases from V and 0 from J; bases not matched to a gene: 10. CDR1 is SGHRS, CDR2 YFSETQ, per germline. This CDR3 has 18 residues. CDR3: CASSIRTGGSVSYNEQFF. In DNA form, the CDR3 reads TGCGCCAGCAGTATCCGGACAGGGGGCTCGGTCTCCTACAATGAGCAGTTCTTC.

This clonotype was observed many times. The chain employs TRBV7-9 and TRBJ1-1; a weak D match, TRBD1 (6 bases). This CDR3 region has 14 residues. Trimming cost V 2 bases and J 6 bases, with 13 bases left between them. CDR1 SEHNR and CDR2 FQNEAQ come from the germline V gene (reference sequence). The CDR3 loop reads CASSLTGQAAEAFF. The CDR3 DNA reads TGTGCCAGCAGCTTAACGGGACAAGCCGCTGAAGCTTTCTTT. Complete variable domain (other parts from reference TRBV7-9 and TRBJ1-1): DTGVSQNPRHKITKRGQNVTFRCDPISEHNRLYWYRQTLGQGPEFLTYFQNEAQLEKSRLLSDRFSAERPKGSFSTLEIQRTEQGDSAMYLCASSLTGQAAEAFFGQGTRLTVV.